There are a few counts of the clone carrying this T cell receptor beta chain. Antigen specificity is unknown. There are 15 residues in the CDR3. Germline V gene sequence: CDR1 MNHEY, CDR2 SVGEGT. Trimming removed 7 bases at V and 3 bases at J, with 16 bases between. Universal primer sites and UMIs were introduced during 5'RACE template-switching synthesis of TCR cDNA. TCRdb reanalysed the 5' RACE reads using MiXCR and keeps one entry per CDR3 protein. Here the sample spans around 610,000 distinct CDR3 sequences, 13% being singletons. The data are from a study of T cells after yellow fever vaccination. Regarding the study as a whole: A large majority of primary-vaccination clones showed up again after the booster (96% CD4, 85% to 90% CD8). Contaminants from the bulk population, in the form of abundant clonotypes, could be found in FACS-sorted repertoires.

The sequence derives from a man aged 25 to 40 who received the YFV17D yellow fever vaccine. This specimen consisted of PBMCs, obtained on the day of the yellow fever booster vaccination. This sequence joins TRBV6-2 or TRBV6-3 and TRBJ2-1, with D perhaps TRBD2 (5 bases). The CDR3 protein is CASTRVPGGYNEQFF. CDR3 coding DNA: TGTGCCAGCACGCGTGTTCCAGGAGGCTACAATGAGCAGTTCTTC.